The rows below give T cell receptor beta chains drawn from one sample of a study of T cell repertoires in cytomegalovirus infection. A single record per CDR3 protein comes from TCRdb applying MiXCR to the reads. This table holds approximately 990,000 distinct CDR3 sequences, 25% to 40% found once. No cognate antigen is known for these TCRs. The material was cultured CD8+ T cells from PBMCs, obtained from culture after CMV antigen stimulation. These receptor sequences come from a human donor in good health (CMV status not recorded). Some clones in this sample may be carry-over from other donors' samples. Both conserved end residues are part of each CDR3. A D gene is named only where the DNA matches it firmly. Clone size appears in some rows only: once, few, many, or a class for an expanded clone.

TRBJ2-5 | TRBV10-3 | NA | NA | TGTGCCATCAGCGATACAGGGTTGGGAGAGACCCAGTACTTC | CAISDTGLGETQYF
TRBJ1-2 | TRBV6-5 | NA | few | TGTGCCAGCAGTTGGCATCCCATTAACTATGGCTACACCTTC | CASSWHPINYGYTF
TRBJ2-2 | TRBV4-1 | NA | NA | TGCGCCAGCAGCCAAGGACTTACCGGGGAGCTGTTTTTT | CASSQGLTGELFF
TRBJ1-5 | TRBV6-1 | TRBD1 | NA | TGTGCCAGCAGCCCCTCATGGGACAGGGATCAGCCCCAGCATTTT | CASSPSWDRDQPQHF
TRBJ1-2 | TRBV29-1 | NA | few | TGCAGCGTTGAACTATATGGGAAAGGTGGCTACACCTTC | CSVELYGKGGYTF
TRBJ1-6 | TRBV7-4 | NA | once | TGTGCCAGCAGCTTCAGGGATGAGTATAATTCACCCCTCCACTTT | CASSFRDEYNSPLHF
TRBJ2-2 | TRBV12-3/TRBV12-4 | NA | NA | TGTGCCTGCACACCGGCGAACACCGGGGAGCTGTTTTTT | CACTPANTGELFF
TRBJ2-1 | TRBV28 | NA | few | TGTGCCAGCAGAGGACAGGGTCTAGGAATAACGCGCTGGGGGGGATACAATGAGCAGTTCTTC | CASRGQGLGITRWGGYNEQFF
TRBJ2-1 | TRBV19 | TRBD1 | NA | TGTGCCAGTAGTACCCAGGGGGACAATGAGCAGTTCTTC | CASSTQGDNEQFF
TRBJ2-1 | TRBV12-3/TRBV12-4 | NA | many | TGTGCCAGCAGTTTAATACGGGCTTACAATGAGCAGTTCTTC | CASSLIRAYNEQFF
TRBJ1-5 | TRBV6-1 | TRBD1 | NA | TGTGCCAGCAGTGGCCTCGGCGGAGGACAGGGGGCCAATCAGCCCCAGCATTTT | CASSGLGGGQGANQPQHF